The 25 T cell receptor beta chains presented below share a single source sample, sequenced in a study of blood T cell repertoires in COVID-19. Measured with immunoSEQ multiplex PCR; TCRdb has only the in-frame clones, and not every one. The sample comprises about 73,000 clones, about 86% of which are singletons, and 5% to 6% rests with the top ten. Input material: peripheral blood. These receptors were collected from a man in his forties or fifties with active COVID-19.

The V call is TRBV5-4, the J call TRBJ2-1; 10 nucleotides align to TRBD1. The germline V gene has CDR1 SGHNT and CDR2 YYREEE (reference sequence). J lost 9 bases, V lost 1 base, and 10 bases had no gene match. This CDR3 has 16 amino acids. The CDR3 bases are TGTGCCAGCAGCTTGTTTGGGACAGGGGAACGGAGTGAGCAGTTCTTC. Translated: CASSLFGTGERSEQFF.

This chain links TRBV6-4 with TRBJ2-7, with 14 bases lining up with TRBD2. Looked up from germline, CDR1 is MRHNA and CDR2 is SNTAGT. The CDR3 has 14 residues. V gave up 6 bases and J gave up 8 bases; unmatched junction bases: 6. CDR3 nucleotides: TGTGCCAGCAGCCCGACTAGCGGGGGGGCCCAGCAGTACTTC. Translation: CASSPTSGGAQQYF.

This chain uses TRBV7-2 with TRBJ2-7; D is perhaps TRBD2 (5 bases). Trimming shortened V by 1 base and J by 6 bases, and 13 bases separated the two germline ends. CDR3 size: 14 residues. Germline V lookup: CDR1 SGHTA, CDR2 FQGNSA. Written as DNA, the CDR3 is TGTGCCAGCAGCTTAGGCGGACTTACCGCCGAGCAGTACTTC. This gives the protein CASSLGGLTAEQYF.

The chain employs TRBV28 and TRBJ2-6; 7 bases agree with TRBD1. The length of the CDR3 is 20 residues. The V gene end was trimmed by 1 base and the J gene end by 2 bases; junction bases not matched to a gene: 14. Germline V gene data show CDR1 as MDHEN and CDR2 as SYDVKM. The CDR3 reads CASSLSLKGGASTGANVLTF. Written as DNA, the CDR3 is TGTGCCAGCAGTTTATCCCTCAAAGGGGGCGCTTCTACTGGGGCCAACGTCCTGACTTTC.

The V call is TRBV19, the J call TRBJ2-7, with 10 bases aligning to TRBD1. Germline CDR1 is LNHDA and CDR2 is SQIVND (reference sequence). The CDR3 loop spans 15 amino acids. Trimming removed 5 bases from V and 7 bases from J; junction bases left unmatched: 11. The DNA of the CDR3 is TGTGCCAGTAGTCCTCCGGGACAGGGGAAGGGAGAGCAGTACTTC. It encodes CASSPPGQGKGEQYF.

The rearrangement joins TRBV7-2 to TRBJ2-5; D is uncertain. CDR3 length: 13 amino acids. The V gene's germline CDR1 is SGHTA and CDR2 FQGNSA. Trimming removed 0 bases from V and 5 bases from J, with 7 bases in between. DNA of the CDR3: TGTGCCAGCAGCTTAGCCGAGCACGAGACCCAGTACTTC. It specifies CASSLAEHETQYF.

This clone was counted ten times or more. The chain has TRBV5-4 and TRBJ2-7, with 9 nucleotides matching TRBD1. V lost 4 bases, J lost 5 bases, and 10 bases stayed unmatched. Germline CDR1 is SGHNT and CDR2 is YYREEE (reference sequence). CDR3 length: 15 amino acids. In DNA form, the CDR3 reads TGTGCCAGCAGCCGACTACAGGGGGCGGTGGACGAGCAGTACTTC. Protein product: CASSRLQGAVDEQYF.

V and J are TRBV11-2 and TRBJ1-2; TRBD1 matches at 9 bases. Germline V gene sequence: CDR1 SGHAT, CDR2 FQNNGV. V lost 2 bases and J lost 7; bases outside the gene matches: 5. The CDR3 has 14 amino acids. The CDR3 DNA follows: TGTGCCAGCAGCTTAACGACAGGGGGTGGTGGCTACACCTTC. Protein: CASSLTTGGGGYTF.

The chain joins TRBV27 to TRBJ2-3; D is unresolved. Germline-derived CDR1 and CDR2 are MNHEY and SMNVEV (reference sequence). Trimming removed 4 bases from V and 0 bases from J, with 11 bases in between. The CDR3 runs to 15 residues. The CDR3 loop is CASSYFSQSTDTQYF. CDR3 nucleotide sequence: TGTGCCAGCAGTTATTTTTCACAGAGCACAGATACGCAGTATTTT.

This chain links TRBV10-3 with TRBJ2-7; D may be TRBD1 (8 bases). V was shortened by 6 bases and J by 3 bases, with 18 bases between the two germline ends. The CDR3 has 15 amino acids. CDR1 ENHRY and CDR2 SYGVKD come from the germline V gene. The CDR3 DNA reads as TGTGCCATCAGACCTACAGGGGGACTATACTACGAGCAGTACTTC. Its protein is CAIRPTGGLYYEQYF.

This clone was seen only once. V gene TRBV28 combines with J gene TRBJ2-6; 12 bases agree with TRBD1. This CDR3 spans 17 amino acids. The germline CDR1 and CDR2 sequences are MDHEN and SYDVKM. V dropped 9 bases and J dropped 4; count of bases not matched to a gene: 10. The CDR3 nucleotides read TGTGCCAGTAAACCGGGACAGGGGGCGCACGGGGCCAACGTCCTGACTTTC. Translated: CASKPGQGAHGANVLTF.

This chain links TRBV2 with TRBJ2-1, with 8 bases fitting TRBD2. This CDR3 has 15 amino acids. Germline V gives CDR1 SNHLY, CDR2 FYNNEI. V shed 6 bases and J 5 bases; nucleotides not matched to a gene: 9. The CDR3 protein is CASRPPSGRDNEQFF. CDR3 sequence (DNA): TGTGCCAGCAGGCCCCCTAGCGGGCGTGACAATGAGCAGTTCTTC.

V usage is TRBV5-5 and J usage is TRBJ1-1, with a tentative D call TRBD1 (5 bases). The CDR3 consists of 15 residues. Germline V gene sequence: CDR1 SGHKS, CDR2 YYEKEE (reference sequence). V gave up 2 bases and J gave up 0 bases, with 11 bases separating them. The CDR3 spells CASSFGRQLNTEAFF. The CDR3 coding sequence is TGTGCCAGCAGCTTTGGAAGACAGTTGAACACTGAAGCTTTCTTT.

The chain uses TRBV6-6 and TRBJ2-7; possible D gene TRBD1, 6 bases. Trimming removed 6 bases at V and 6 bases at J, with 12 bases between. The germline V gene has CDR1 MNHNY and CDR2 SVGAGI (reference sequence). The CDR3 length is 12 residues. The CDR3 DNA sequence: TGTGCCAGCAGATCACAGGGAAGCGAGCAGTACTTC. Translated: CASRSQGSEQYF.

This rearrangement joins TRBV21-1 to TRBJ1-2; the table's D call TRBD1 went unverified against the DNA. TRBV21-1 is given as a pseudogene. This CDR3 is built from 16 residues. The CDR3 region is CASSAPGQGNFHGYTF. The DNA for the CDR3 is TGTGCCAGCAGCGCCCCTGGACAGGGTAATTTCCATGGCTACACCTTC.

This clone has more than one count but fewer than ten. The chain couples TRBV7-2 to TRBJ2-7, with D tentatively TRBD2 (5 bases). The CDR3 is 14 amino acids. In germline, CDR1 is SGHTA, CDR2 FQGNSA. Trimming took off 0 bases at V and 4 bases at J, with 10 bases between the two ends. The CDR3 loop is CASSLALRGYEQYF. The CDR3 DNA follows: TGTGCCAGCAGCTTAGCCTTACGCGGGTACGAGCAGTACTTC.

The V gene is TRBV7-2, the J gene TRBJ1-1; TRBD1 matches at 7 bases. V lost 1 base, J lost 3 bases, and 2 bases stayed unmatched. CDR1 and CDR2 from the germline V gene are SGHTA and FQGNSA. There are 14 residues in the CDR3. As DNA, the CDR3 is TGTGCCAGCAGCTTAGTTGGACAGGACACTGAAGCTTTCTTT. Its protein product is CASSLVGQDTEAFF. Based on the CDR3 plus reference TRBV7-2 and TRBJ1-1, the full variable domain is GAGVSQSPSNKVTEKGKDVELRCDPISGHTALYWYRQSLGQGLEFLIYFQGNSAPDKSGLPSDRFSAERTGGSVSTLTIQRTQQEDSAVYLCASSLVGQDTEAFFGQGTRLTVV.

The rearrangement joins TRBV3-1 (or the pseudogene TRBV3-2) to TRBJ2-3, with D perhaps TRBD1 (6 bases). This CDR3 comprises 16 residues. Germline CDR1 reads LGHDT; CDR2 reads YNNKEL (reference sequence). Trimming stripped 3 bases from V and 4 bases from J, with 17 bases between. The CDR3 DNA reads TGTGCCAGCAGCCAGGATAGAGGGGGTATGGCAGATACGCAGTATTTT. This gives the protein CASSQDRGGMADTQYF.

This clone was picked up a small number of times. The gene calls are TRBV19 and TRBJ1-1, with D unresolved. Per the germline V gene, CDR1 is LNHDA and CDR2 is SQIVND (reference sequence). With 3 bases removed from V and 4 bases from J, the gap between germline ends came to 12 bases. The length of the CDR3 is 14 residues. The CDR3: CASSIHEGGTEAFF. DNA of the CDR3: TGTGCCAGTAGTATCCACGAGGGCGGCACTGAAGCTTTCTTT.

V usage is TRBV9 and J usage is TRBJ2-7; a weak D match, TRBD1 (5 bases). The V end lost 4 bases, the J end lost 0 bases, and 11 bases lay between the germline ends. Germline values: CDR1 SGDLS, CDR2 YYNGEE. This CDR3 region has 14 residues. This chain's CDR3 is CASSPQVTSYEQYF. The DNA of the CDR3 is TGTGCCAGCAGCCCACAGGTTACCTCCTACGAGCAGTACTTC.

CDR3 bases: TGTGCCAGCAGCTACGACAGGTTCTCCTACGAGCAGTACTTC. It translates to CASSYDRFSYEQYF. The rearrangement links TRBV11-1 to TRBJ2-7; tentative D call: TRBD1 (6 bases). V gave up 4 bases and J gave up 0 bases, with 10 bases separating them. Germline CDR1 and CDR2: SGHAT and FQDESV (reference sequence). This CDR3 is 14 amino acids long.

The rearrangement uses TRBV10-1 and TRBJ2-7, with unresolved D. The CDR3 is 15 residues long. Deletions cut 0 bases from V and 2 bases from J, with 11 bases between. Germline V gene lookup returns CDR1 WNHNN and CDR2 SYGVQD (reference sequence). The CDR3 region is CASSESASTAYEQYF. CDR3 in DNA: TGCGCCAGCAGTGAGTCGGCATCAACAGCCTACGAGCAGTACTTC.

This clone was picked up one time. The chain recombines TRBV9 with TRBJ2-3; TRBD2 aligns across 14 bases. The CDR3 length is 17 residues. The trim removed 4 bases at V and 2 bases at J, leaving 6 bases unmatched. Germline V gene lookup returns CDR1 SGDLS and CDR2 YYNGEE. CDR3 in amino acids: CASSTRTSGGPTDTQYF. The CDR3, as DNA: TGTGCCAGCAGCACCAGGACTAGCGGGGGGCCCACAGATACGCAGTATTTT.

The V call is TRBV27, the J call TRBJ1-1, with D perhaps TRBD1 (5 bases). Germline CDR1 is MNHEY and CDR2 is SMNVEV (reference sequence). V was clipped by 0 bases and J by 3 bases, with 17 bases between them. The CDR3 is 17 amino acids. The DNA for the CDR3 is TGTGCCAGCAGTTTATCGCTTTTTACGGCAGGGCACACTGAAGCTTTCTTT. It translates to CASSLSLFTAGHTEAFF.

The J gene is TRBJ2-7, the V gene TRBV6-1; TRBD2 matches 8 bases. CDR1 MNHNS and CDR2 SASEGT come from the germline V gene. This CDR3 is built from 18 residues. The ends lost 0 bases at V and 4 bases at J; junction bases unmatched: 14. The CDR3: CASSEAGVGAGGSYEQYF. CDR3 nucleotides: TGTGCCAGCAGTGAAGCGGGGGTAGGGGCGGGAGGTTCTTACGAGCAGTACTTC.